This section outlines one TCR beta chain sequence together with its context. Its target is not known. This specimen comes from a study of cytomegalovirus exposure and HLA in healthy donors. Study-level points and caveats: One later analysis, an examination of the 90 to 150 validation repertoires, found that first-cohort TCR clusters tended to co-occur in them.

Germline-derived CDR1 and CDR2 are KGHSH and LQKENI. This CDR3 spans 15 amino acids. The V and J ends lost 5 bases and 4 bases, in that order; junction bases with no gene match: 8. The repertoire was sequenced with immunoSEQ multiplex PCR; TCRdb's copy has only in-frame clones and lacks some. The data contain around 60,000 clones, roughly 94% of them singletons. This chain joins TRBV18 and TRBJ1-2; TRBD1 matches at 9 bases. Sequenced: PBMCs. The origin of this receptor is a man younger than 35 in good health and CMV-seropositive. The CDR3 DNA sequence: TGTGCCAGCTCAGCCACAGGGGGCAGGCCCTATGGCTACACCTTC. Amino acid sequence: CASSATGGRPYGYTF. The whole variable domain, filled in from reference TRBV18 and TRBJ1-2, reads NAGVMQNPRHLVRRRGQEARLRCSPMKGHSHVYWYRQLPEEGLKFMVYLQKENIIDESGMPKERFSAEFPKEGPSILRIQQVVRGDSAAYFCASSATGGRPYGYTFGSGTRLTVV.